A single sample is the source of the 25 T cell receptor beta chains below, sequenced in a study of blood T cell repertoires in COVID-19. Here immunoSEQ multiplex PCR was the method, and the copy in TCRdb shows in-frame clones only, minus some. This table has about 490,000 clones, roughly 85% appearing once. The specimen was peripheral blood. The receptors originated from a human donor in a cohort sampled during active COVID-19.

V and J are TRBV5-1 and TRBJ2-1, with D maybe TRBD2 (5 bases). This CDR3 is 15 amino acids long. V was shortened by 5 bases and J by 8 bases, with 20 bases between the two germline ends. CDR1 is SGHRS and CDR2 is YFSETQ in the germline V gene. The CDR3 DNA follows: TGCGCCAGCAGTGCCTCGAGCGGTACCCCCTATGAGCAGTTCTTC. Translating gives CASSASSGTPYEQFF.

This chain connects TRBV30 to TRBJ2-7; 12 bases fit TRBD2. CDR3 length equals 15 residues. Germline V gene sequence: CDR1 GTSNPN, CDR2 SVGIG (reference sequence). Trimming removed 7 bases from V and 2 bases from J; junction bases left unmatched: 9. In DNA form, the CDR3 reads TGTGCCTCGGGCGGGACTAGCGGGCTACCCTACGAGCAGTACTTC. It translates to CASGGTSGLPYEQYF.

The chain combines TRBV28 with TRBJ2-2; the match to TRBD1 covers 9 bases. The length of the CDR3 is 16 residues. Losses at the gene ends were 5 bases for V and 4 bases for J; bases not matched to a gene: 8. Germline V gene sequence: CDR1 MDHEN, CDR2 SYDVKM. The CDR3 reads CASSLPRTGATGELFF. The CDR3 nucleotides are TGTGCCAGCAGTCTGCCCCGGACAGGGGCCACCGGGGAGCTGTTTTTT.

The rearrangement links TRBV7-6 to TRBJ2-5; a weak D match, TRBD1 (6 bases). Germline values: CDR1 SGHVS, CDR2 FNYEAQ. The CDR3 is made up of 16 amino acids. Trimming took 1 base from V and 4 from J, leaving 16 bases between them. The CDR3: CASSLVWAQGGETQYF. The CDR3 coding sequence is TGTGCCAGCAGCTTAGTGTGGGCCCAAGGGGGAGAGACCCAGTACTTC.

This sequence joins TRBV28 and TRBJ1-5, with a weak D call TRBD1 (6 bases). Germline CDR1 is MDHEN and CDR2 is SYDVKM. V was cut by 5 bases and J by 6 bases, with 17 bases left in between. This CDR3 region has 15 residues. The CDR3 here is CASSPGQREAQPQHF. The CDR3 nucleotides read TGTGCCAGCAGTCCTGGACAGCGCGAGGCTCAGCCCCAGCATTTT.

The chain recombines TRBV4-3 with TRBJ1-2, with TRBD1 matching over 9 bases. From germline, CDR1 is LGHNA and CDR2 YSLEER. With 4 bases clipped from V and 4 bases from J, the junction kept 13 bases outside the gene matches. This CDR3 is built from 17 residues. The CDR3 nucleotides read TGCGCCAGCAGCCGCCGTGGTACGGGACAGGGTAGCTATGGCTACACCTTC. As protein: CASSRRGTGQGSYGYTF.

This clone appeared a single time. This chain connects TRBV27 to TRBJ2-4; 7 bases map to TRBD1. The CDR3 extends over 17 amino acids. Looked up from germline, CDR1 is MNHEY and CDR2 is SMNVEV (reference sequence). J gave up 1 base and V 4 bases, and 10 bases lay outside the gene matches. The CDR3 reads CASSYRGGPLAKNIQYF. The CDR3 DNA reads as TGTGCCAGCAGTTACAGGGGTGGTCCATTGGCCAAAAACATTCAGTACTTC.

The chain combines TRBV19 with TRBJ2-1; D ambiguous. The CDR3 extends over 15 amino acids. Between the trimmed V and J ends, which lost 6 bases and 0 bases, there was a span of 12 bases. The germline CDR1 and CDR2 sequences are LNHDA and SQIVND (reference sequence). The CDR3 here is CASSPRPTSYNEQFF. The CDR3 DNA sequence: TGTGCCAGTAGCCCCCGCCCTACCTCCTACAATGAGCAGTTCTTC.

The V call is TRBV28, the J call TRBJ2-1; 8 bases fit TRBD2. This CDR3 comprises 16 residues. Trimming took 8 bases from V and 0 from J; bases not matched to a gene: 9. The V gene's germline CDR1 is MDHEN and CDR2 SYDVKM. CDR3: CASHSRLASSYNEQFF. The CDR3 nucleotides read TGTGCCAGCCACTCCAGACTAGCGAGCTCCTACAATGAGCAGTTCTTC.

Only one count was recorded for this clone. The chain recombines TRBV7-9 with TRBJ1-5; D unresolved. V lost 6 bases and J lost 1, with 16 bases in between. The CDR3 has 16 amino acids. Germline lookup yields CDR1 SEHNR and CDR2 FQNEAQ (reference sequence). CDR3 nucleotide sequence: TGTGCCAGCAGTATGGGAGGGATAGGGAGCAATCAGCCCCAGCATTTT. This encodes CASSMGGIGSNQPQHF.

This chain links TRBV27 with TRBJ2-7, with D possibly being TRBD1 (5 bases). The germline CDR1 and CDR2 sequences are MNHEY and SMNVEV (reference sequence). Trimming stripped 3 bases from V and 4 bases from J, with 10 bases between. This CDR3 has 13 amino acids. The CDR3 protein is CASSFQGRYEQYF. The CDR3 DNA follows: TGTGCCAGCAGTTTCCAGGGAAGATACGAGCAGTACTTC.

The gene calls are TRBV11-3 and TRBJ2-2; D is unclear. Looked up from germline, CDR1 is SGHNT and CDR2 is YENEEA. The V end was cut by 1 base, the J end by 6 bases, with 6 bases between. This CDR3 has 13 amino acids. The DNA of the CDR3 is TGTGCCAGCAGCTTAGGGCGGTCCGGGGAGCTGTTTTTT. This sequence encodes CASSLGRSGELFF.

The chain couples TRBV28 to TRBJ2-3, with a weak D call TRBD2 (6 bases). The V and J ends lost 6 bases and 4 bases respectively, with 17 bases between them. The CDR3 runs to 15 residues. Germline V CDR1 and CDR2: MDHEN, SYDVKM. The CDR3 region is CASSPSGSAPDTQYF. The DNA for the CDR3 is TGTGCCAGCAGCCCTTCCGGGAGTGCCCCAGATACGCAGTATTTT.

This sequence joins TRBV7-9 and TRBJ2-1; weak D call: TRBD2 (6 bases). Trimming shortened V by 1 base and J by 5 bases, and 15 bases separated the two germline ends. This CDR3 spans 16 amino acids. Germline V gives CDR1 SEHNR, CDR2 FQNEAQ (reference sequence). The DNA of the CDR3 is TGTGCCAGCAGCTTAGAAGTAGCGGCCCTTGACAATGAGCAGTTCTTC. It translates to CASSLEVAALDNEQFF.

The chain couples TRBV19 to TRBJ1-1; D ambiguous. The length of the CDR3 is 14 residues. Trimming cost V 2 bases and J 0 bases, with 7 bases left between them. Germline-derived CDR1 and CDR2 are LNHDA and SQIVND (reference sequence). CDR3 sequence: CASSISPVNTEAFF. As DNA, the CDR3 is TGTGCCAGTAGTATATCCCCGGTGAACACTGAAGCTTTCTTT. Full variable domain (remainder filled in from reference TRBV19 and TRBJ1-1): DGGITQSPKYLFRKEGQNVTLSCEQNLNHDAMYWYRQDPGQGLRLIYYSQIVNDFQKGDIAEGYSVSREKKESFPLTVTSAQKNPTAFYLCASSISPVNTEAFFGQGTRLTVV.

V and J are TRBV4-3 and TRBJ2-2; 11 nucleotides agree with TRBD2. Per the germline V gene, CDR1 is LGHNA and CDR2 is YSLEER. Losses at the gene ends were 4 bases for V and 3 bases for J; bases not matched to a gene: 16. The CDR3 runs 20 residues. CDR3 nucleotide sequence: TGCGCCAGCAGCCGAGTGACTACTAGCGGGAGCGCTTTAGACACCGGGGAGCTGTTTTTT. Amino acids: CASSRVTTSGSALDTGELFF.

On this clone itself: Within the sample, other DNA sequences also encode this same CDR3. This chain connects TRBV7-2 to TRBJ2-7; 10 nucleotides align to TRBD2. The CDR3 consists of 14 residues. Germline CDR1 and CDR2: SGHTA and FQGNSA. V shed 5 bases and J 1 base; nucleotides not matched to a gene: 2. The CDR3 DNA sequence: TGTGCCAGCAGCCCGGGACTAGCGTCCTACGAGCAGTACTTC. Residues: CASSPGLASYEQYF.

This clone has only a few counts. This rearrangement joins TRBV19 to TRBJ2-2, with TRBD2 matching 9 bases. V trimming: 5 bases; J trimming: 1 base; junction bases outside the gene matches: 5. CDR1 is LNHDA, CDR2 SQIVND, per germline (reference sequence). This CDR3 has 16 amino acids. The CDR3 bases are TGTGCCAGTAGTCACGGGACTAGCCAGAACACCGGGGAGCTGTTTTTT. Translation: CASSHGTSQNTGELFF.

The chain is built from TRBV5-6 and TRBJ2-7; 10 bases fit TRBD2. CDR3 size: 14 residues. Trimming at V came to 4 bases and at J to 7 bases, leaving 8 bases not matched to a gene. Germline CDR1 is SGHDT and CDR2 is YYEEEE. In DNA form, the CDR3 reads TGTGCCAGCAGCCATACTAGCGGGATAGAAGAGCAGTACTTC. As protein: CASSHTSGIEEQYF.

This clone was detected only once. The rearrangement joins TRBV7-3 to TRBJ2-1; tentative D call: TRBD2 (6 bases). The CDR3 has 17 residues. The germline CDR1 and CDR2 sequences are SGHTA and FQGTGA. Trimming stripped 5 bases from V and 5 bases from J, with 22 bases between. The CDR3 coding sequence is TGTGCCAGCAGCCCTACGTTGAGGGACTGGAACCACAATGAGCAGTTCTTC. It is translated as CASSPTLRDWNHNEQFF.

V and J are TRBV6-1 and TRBJ1-4; 8 nucleotides align to TRBD1. The CDR3 has 15 residues. V shed 1 base and J 5 bases; nucleotides not matched to a gene: 3. Per germline, CDR1 MNHNS and CDR2 SASEGT. DNA for the CDR3: TGTGCCAGCAGTGAAGGGCACAGGGGGAATGAAAAACTGTTTTTT. It is translated as CASSEGHRGNEKLFF.

V is TRBV11-3 and J is TRBJ2-7; the D is unclear. Trimming shortened V by 1 base and J by 3 bases, and 7 bases separated the two germline ends. The CDR3 spans 13 residues. Germline V gene data show CDR1 as SGHNT and CDR2 as YENEEA. Written as DNA, the CDR3 is TGTGCCAGCAGCTTAGGACACAGCTACGAGCAGTACTTC. Its protein is CASSLGHSYEQYF. Combining the CDR3 with reference TRBV11-3 and TRBJ2-7 gives the whole variable domain EAGVVQSPRYKIIEKKQPVAFWCNPISGHNTLYWYLQNLGQGPELLIRYENEEAVDDSQLPKDRFSAERLKGVDSTLKIQPAELGDSAVYLCASSLGHSYEQYFGPGTRLTVT.

This chain connects TRBV9 to TRBJ1-1, with D perhaps TRBD1 (6 bases). The CDR3 totals 15 residues. V was pared by 3 bases and J by 4 bases, with 16 bases between. Looked up from germline, CDR1 is SGDLS and CDR2 is YYNGEE. CDR3 nucleotides: TGTGCCAGCAGCGGGACAGACGACCTAGGCACTGAAGCTTTCTTT. Its translation: CASSGTDDLGTEAFF.

The V call is TRBV12-5, the J call TRBJ1-1; the D gene is possibly TRBD1 (6 bases). The CDR3 spans 16 residues. Germline lookup yields CDR1 LGHNT and CDR2 FRNRAP. V was trimmed by 6 bases and J by 3 bases, leaving 20 bases between them. CDR3 amino acids: CASGAPGQTWDTEAFF. CDR3 sequence (DNA): TGTGCTAGTGGGGCCCCCGGACAGACCTGGGACACTGAAGCTTTCTTT. Supplemented by reference TRBV12-5 and TRBJ1-1, the full variable domain reads DARVTQTPRHKVTEMGQEVTMRCQPILGHNTVFWYRQTMMQGLELLAYFRNRAPLDDSGMPKDRFSAEMPDATLATLKIQPSEPRDSAVYFCASGAPGQTWDTEAFFGQGTRLTVV.

The chain carries TRBV6-5 and TRBJ2-3; 10 nucleotides align to TRBD2. After removal of 4 bases from V and 4 bases from J, the junction contained 8 bases not matched to a gene. The CDR3 has 16 amino acids. CDR1 and CDR2 (germline): MNHEY, SVGAGI. The CDR3 loop reads CASSSLSSGSSDTQYF. The CDR3 DNA is TGTGCCAGCAGTTCCCTATCTAGCGGGAGTTCAGATACGCAGTATTTT.